These 3 T cell receptor beta chains came from one sample sequenced in a study of cytomegalovirus exposure and HLA in healthy donors. The PCR ran on 60 Vbeta and 13 Jbeta primers. This table comes from immunoSEQ multiplex PCR, and its TCRdb copy is limited to in-frame clones, with some not included. Of more than 85,000 clones in the sample, about four fifths were seen once. The specimen was PBMCs. These receptors all stem from a woman in her twenties or thirties in good health and CMV-seronegative.

This rearrangement joins TRBV7-8 to TRBJ2-7; 8 bases are shared with TRBD1. CDR3 length: 15 residues. After removal of 5 bases from V and 4 bases from J, the junction contained 10 bases not matched to a gene. Germline values: CDR1 SGHVS, CDR2 FQNEAQ. The CDR3 here is CASSQDRVRVYEQYF. In nucleotides, the CDR3 is TGTGCCAGCAGCCAGGACAGGGTGAGAGTATACGAGCAGTACTTC.

J is TRBJ2-7 and V is TRBV28; D gene ambiguous. The CDR3 runs to 12 residues. Trimming removed 5 bases at V and 4 bases at J, with 9 bases between. Germline lookup yields CDR1 MDHEN and CDR2 SYDVKM. The CDR3 DNA reads as TGTGCCAGCAGTCCCCATAGTTACGAGCAGTACTTC. It yields the protein CASSPHSYEQYF.

As for this clone: One end of the junction varies from germline; a read error may be responsible. The rearrangement joins TRBV11-2 to TRBJ1-2; 8 bases agree with TRBD1. Germline V gene sequence: CDR1 SGHAT, CDR2 FQNNGV. This CDR3 spans 14 amino acids. The DNA for the CDR3 is TGTGCCAGCAGCCCCACAGCAGGGGGCAATGGCTGCACCTTC. Translating it yields CASSPTAGGNGCTF.